This T cell receptor (beta chain) was recovered during a study of identical twins. As to this clonotype: Antigen unknown.

In TCRdb, the 5' RACE reads were re-called with MiXCR into one record per CDR3 protein. The sample holds around 220,000 distinct CDR3 sequences; more than 9% are singletons and the top ten take more than 8.5%. Trimming shortened V by 3 bases and J by 6 bases, and 9 bases separated the two germline ends. Per the germline V gene, CDR1 is DFQATT and CDR2 is SNEGSKA (reference sequence). This CDR3 has 12 residues. Broader study findings: Reduced insertions were recorded for abundant cord blood beta clonotypes, with no such pattern in memory repertoires. Excess sharing by twins proved weaker in beta out-of-frame sequences. Model-predicted out-of-frame TCR alpha sharing fell below observed values in monozygotic twins. Out-of-frame alpha sequences shared by twins were enriched for low generation probability.

Input material: memory T cells sorted from blood. The origin of this receptor is a man aged 50-59 years in good health. The rearrangement links TRBV20-1 to TRBJ1-5, with a weak D call TRBD1 (5 bases). The CDR3 protein is CSASRTSQPQHF. CDR3 coding DNA: TGCAGTGCTAGTCGGACAAGTCAGCCCCAGCATTTT.